One T cell receptor beta chain is described in this entry. This specimen belongs to a study of blood T cell repertoires in COVID-19. About the research overall: Specimens from acute and convalescent COVID-19 originated in the United States, Italy and Spain. PBMCs, B-cell-depleted T cells, or T cells provided the cDNA or gDNA that made up the material.

This table comes from immunoSEQ multiplex PCR, and its TCRdb copy is limited to in-frame clones, with some not included. The repertoire holds fewer than 350,000 clones, 86% seen once, with about an eighth in the top ten. The source material was peripheral blood. This receptor was obtained from a woman under 40 with COVID-19, enrolled during active disease.

The chain's CDR3 is CASSLGQNEQYF. The CDR3 region has the DNA TGTGCCAGCAGCTTAGGACAGAACGAGCAGTACTTC. This chain connects TRBV7-9 to TRBJ2-7; D may be TRBD1 (5 bases). This CDR3 contains 12 residues. Germline CDR1 is SEHNR and CDR2 is FQNEAQ (reference sequence). Trimming pared 1 base from V and 5 bases from J, leaving 6 bases between.